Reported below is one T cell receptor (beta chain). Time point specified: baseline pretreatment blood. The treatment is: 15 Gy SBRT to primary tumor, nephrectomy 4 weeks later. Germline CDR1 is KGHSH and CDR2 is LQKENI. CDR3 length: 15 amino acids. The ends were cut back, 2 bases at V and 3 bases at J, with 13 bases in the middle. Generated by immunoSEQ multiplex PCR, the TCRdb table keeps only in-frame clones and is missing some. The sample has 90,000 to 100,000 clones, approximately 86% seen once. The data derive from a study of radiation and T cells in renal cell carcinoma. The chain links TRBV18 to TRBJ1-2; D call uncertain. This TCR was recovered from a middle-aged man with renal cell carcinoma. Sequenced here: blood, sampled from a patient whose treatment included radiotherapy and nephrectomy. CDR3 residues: CASSPNREAYYGYTF. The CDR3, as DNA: TGTGCCAGCTCACCAAACAGAGAGGCTTACTATGGCTACACCTTC. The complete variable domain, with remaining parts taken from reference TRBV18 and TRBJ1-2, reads NAGVMQNPRHLVRRRGQEARLRCSPMKGHSHVYWYRQLPEEGLKFMVYLQKENIIDESGMPKERFSAEFPKEGPSILRIQQVVRGDSAAYFCASSPNREAYYGYTFGSGTRLTVV.